Below, one TCR beta chain is given with its context. The target antigen is unknown. Germline V gives CDR1 SGHTA, CDR2 FQGNSA. Trimming left V 5 bases short and J 0 bases short, with 14 bases between. There are 16 residues in the CDR3. Each TCR beta library was made by quantitative 5'-RACE that incorporated molecular barcodes. TCRdb re-called the 5' RACE reads with MiXCR, one entry per CDR3 protein. The sample carries approximately 220,000 distinct CDR3 sequences, roughly 25% recorded once. This record comes from a study of CD8 T cells in ankylosing spondylitis. Points from the study as a whole: Disease-linked clones were found to be CD8+ and relatively rare in peripheral blood. Ankylosing spondylitis blood appeared to be characterized by a TCR beta motif of several highly homologous variants. Clones tied to disease were said to be significantly enriched in matched ankylosing spondylitis synovial fluid.

The chain is built from TRBV7-2 and TRBJ2-1; a possible D gene is TRBD2 (5 bases). Input material: blood, either unsorted or a sorted T cell fraction (not recorded which). This TCR came from a male donor with ankylosing spondylitis or in good health (not recorded which). CDR3 in DNA: TGTGCCAGCAGCCCCCCTAGCTGGAGCTCCTACAATGAGCAGTTCTTC. This sequence encodes CASSPPSWSSYNEQFF.